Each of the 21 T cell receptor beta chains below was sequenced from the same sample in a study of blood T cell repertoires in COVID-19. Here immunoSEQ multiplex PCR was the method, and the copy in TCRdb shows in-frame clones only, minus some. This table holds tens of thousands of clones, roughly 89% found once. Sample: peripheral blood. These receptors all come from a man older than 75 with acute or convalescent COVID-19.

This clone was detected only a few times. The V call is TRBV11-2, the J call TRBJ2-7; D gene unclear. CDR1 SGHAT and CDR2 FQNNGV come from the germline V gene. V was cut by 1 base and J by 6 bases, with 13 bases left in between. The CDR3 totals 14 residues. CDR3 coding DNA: TGTGCCAGCAGCTTAGTGGGCATCCAGGTCGAGCAGTACTTC. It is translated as CASSLVGIQVEQYF. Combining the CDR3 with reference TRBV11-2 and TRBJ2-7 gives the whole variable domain EAGVAQSPRYKIIEKRQSVAFWCNPISGHATLYWYQQILGQGPKLLIQFQNNGVVDDSQLPKDRFSAERLKGVDSTLKIQPAKLEDSAVYLCASSLVGIQVEQYFGPGTRLTVT.

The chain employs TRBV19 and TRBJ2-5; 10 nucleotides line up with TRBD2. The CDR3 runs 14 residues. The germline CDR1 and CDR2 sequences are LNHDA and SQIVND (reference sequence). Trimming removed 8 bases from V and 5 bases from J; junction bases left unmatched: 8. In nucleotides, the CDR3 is TGTGCCAGTTCGAGCGGGGGGGGTCCGGAGACCCAGTACTTC. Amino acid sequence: CASSSGGGPETQYF. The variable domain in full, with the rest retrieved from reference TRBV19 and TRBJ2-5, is DGGITQSPKYLFRKEGQNVTLSCEQNLNHDAMYWYRQDPGQGLRLIYYSQIVNDFQKGDIAEGYSVSREKKESFPLTVTSAQKNPTAFYLCASSSGGGPETQYFGPGTRLLVL.

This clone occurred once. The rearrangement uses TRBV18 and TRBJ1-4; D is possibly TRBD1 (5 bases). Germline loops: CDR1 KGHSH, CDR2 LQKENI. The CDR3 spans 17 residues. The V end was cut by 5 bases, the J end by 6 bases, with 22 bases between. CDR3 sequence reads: CASSSPRGYQRDEKLFF. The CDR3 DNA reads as TGTGCCAGCTCATCCCCTAGGGGTTACCAGCGAGATGAAAAACTGTTTTTT. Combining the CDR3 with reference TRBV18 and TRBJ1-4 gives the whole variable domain NAGVMQNPRHLVRRRGQEARLRCSPMKGHSHVYWYRQLPEEGLKFMVYLQKENIIDESGMPKERFSAEFPKEGPSILRIQQVVRGDSAAYFCASSSPRGYQRDEKLFFGSGTQLSVL.

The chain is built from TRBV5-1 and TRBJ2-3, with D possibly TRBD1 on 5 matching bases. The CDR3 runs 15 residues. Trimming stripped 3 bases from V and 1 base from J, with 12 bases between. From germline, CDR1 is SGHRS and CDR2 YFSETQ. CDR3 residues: CASSSQGPRTDTQYF. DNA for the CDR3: TGCGCCAGCAGCTCTCAGGGCCCTCGCACAGATACGCAGTATTTT. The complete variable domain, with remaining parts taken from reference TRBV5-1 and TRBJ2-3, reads KAGVTQTPRYLIKTRGQQVTLSCSPISGHRSVSWYQQTPGQGLQFLFEYFSETQRNKGNFPGRFSGRQFSNSRSEMNVSTLELGDSALYLCASSSQGPRTDTQYFGPGTRLTVL.

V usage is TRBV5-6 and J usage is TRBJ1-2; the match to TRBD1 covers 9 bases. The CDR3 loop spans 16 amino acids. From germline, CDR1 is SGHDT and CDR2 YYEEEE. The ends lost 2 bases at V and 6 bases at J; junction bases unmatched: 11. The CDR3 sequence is CASSFVSTGQGNGYTF. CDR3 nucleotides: TGTGCCAGCAGCTTTGTGTCGACGGGACAGGGCAATGGCTACACCTTC. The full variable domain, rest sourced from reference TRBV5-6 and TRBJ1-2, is DAGVTQSPTHLIKTRGQQVTLRCSPKSGHDTVSWYQQALGQGPQFIFQYYEEEERQRGNFPDRFSGHQFPNYSSELNVNALLLGDSALYLCASSFVSTGQGNGYTFGSGTRLTVV.

The CDR3 region is CASSEQGSPGNTIYF. The CDR3 nucleotides are TGTGCCAGCAGCGAACAGGGGTCTCCTGGAAACACCATATATTTT. This chain links TRBV28 with TRBJ1-3, with TRBD1 matching 7 bases. There are 15 residues in the CDR3. The V segment lost 6 bases and the J segment 2 bases; nucleotides outside the gene matches: 7. CDR1 and CDR2 (germline): MDHEN, SYDVKM.

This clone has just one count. The CDR3 protein is CASSQDAASSYNEQFF. Written as DNA, the CDR3 is TGCGCCAGCAGCCAAGATGCAGCGAGCTCCTACAATGAGCAGTTCTTC. The chain couples TRBV4-1 to TRBJ2-1; D not resolved. CDR1 is MGHRA and CDR2 is YSYEKL in the germline V gene. This CDR3 is 16 amino acids long. V shed 0 bases and J shed 0 bases, with 9 bases lying between them.

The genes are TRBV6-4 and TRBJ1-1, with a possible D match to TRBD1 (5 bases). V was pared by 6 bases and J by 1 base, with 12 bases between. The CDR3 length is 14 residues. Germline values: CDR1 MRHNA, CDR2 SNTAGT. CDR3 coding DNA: TGTGCCAGCAGGGGAACAGGAGCGAACACTGAAGCTTTCTTT. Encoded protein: CASRGTGANTEAFF.

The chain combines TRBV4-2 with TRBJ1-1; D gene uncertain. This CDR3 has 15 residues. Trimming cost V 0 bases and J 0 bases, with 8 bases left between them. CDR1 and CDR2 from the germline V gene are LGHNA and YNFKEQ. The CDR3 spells CASSQEWALNTEAFF. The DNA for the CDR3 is TGTGCCAGCAGCCAAGAGTGGGCCTTGAACACTGAAGCTTTCTTT.

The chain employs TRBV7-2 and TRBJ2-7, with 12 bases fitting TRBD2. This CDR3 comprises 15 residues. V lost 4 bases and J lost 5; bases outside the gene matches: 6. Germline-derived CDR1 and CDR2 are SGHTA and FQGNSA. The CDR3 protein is CASSWRLAGDNEQYF. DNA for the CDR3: TGTGCCAGCAGCTGGAGACTAGCGGGGGACAACGAGCAGTACTTC.

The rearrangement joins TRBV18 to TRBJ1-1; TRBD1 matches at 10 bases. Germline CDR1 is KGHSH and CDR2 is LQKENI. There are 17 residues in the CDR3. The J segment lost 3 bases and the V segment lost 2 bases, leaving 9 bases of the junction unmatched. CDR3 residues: CASSPNPAGQGHTEAFF. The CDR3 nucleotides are TGTGCCAGCTCACCAAACCCCGCGGGACAGGGGCACACTGAAGCTTTCTTT.

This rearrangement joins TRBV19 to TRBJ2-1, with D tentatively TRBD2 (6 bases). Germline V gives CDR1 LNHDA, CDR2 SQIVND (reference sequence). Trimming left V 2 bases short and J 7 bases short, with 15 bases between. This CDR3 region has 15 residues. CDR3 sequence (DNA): TGTGCCAGTAGTATAAGGGACGGGGGAAGGAATGAGCAGTTCTTC. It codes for CASSIRDGGRNEQFF.

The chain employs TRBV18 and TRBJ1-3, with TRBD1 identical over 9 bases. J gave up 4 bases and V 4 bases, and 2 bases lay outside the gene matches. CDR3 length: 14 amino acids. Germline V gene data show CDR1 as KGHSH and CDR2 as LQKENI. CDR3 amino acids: CASSRDREGNTIYF. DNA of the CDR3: TGTGCCAGCTCACGGGACAGGGAAGGAAACACCATATATTTT.

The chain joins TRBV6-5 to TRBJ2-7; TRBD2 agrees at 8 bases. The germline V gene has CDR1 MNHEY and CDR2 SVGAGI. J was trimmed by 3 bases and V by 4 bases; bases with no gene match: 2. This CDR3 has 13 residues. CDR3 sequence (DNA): TGTGCCAGCAGTTCCCGGGGGGGCTACGAGCAGTACTTC. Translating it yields CASSSRGGYEQYF.

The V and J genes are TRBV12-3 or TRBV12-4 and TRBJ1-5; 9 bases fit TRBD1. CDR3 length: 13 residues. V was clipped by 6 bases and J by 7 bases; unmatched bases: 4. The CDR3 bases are TGTGCCAGCAGGCGGACAGGGGAACAGCCCCAGCATTTT. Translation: CASRRTGEQPQHF.

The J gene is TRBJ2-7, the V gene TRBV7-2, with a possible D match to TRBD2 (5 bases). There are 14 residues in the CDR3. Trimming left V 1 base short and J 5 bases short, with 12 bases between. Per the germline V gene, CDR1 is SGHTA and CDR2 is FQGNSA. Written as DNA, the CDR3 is TGTGCCAGCAGCTTAGATCTAGCCTCTAACGAGCAGTACTTC. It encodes CASSLDLASNEQYF. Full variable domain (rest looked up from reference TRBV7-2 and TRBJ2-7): GAGVSQSPSNKVTEKGKDVELRCDPISGHTALYWYRQSLGQGLEFLIYFQGNSAPDKSGLPSDRFSAERTGGSVSTLTIQRTQQEDSAVYLCASSLDLASNEQYFGPGTRLTVT.

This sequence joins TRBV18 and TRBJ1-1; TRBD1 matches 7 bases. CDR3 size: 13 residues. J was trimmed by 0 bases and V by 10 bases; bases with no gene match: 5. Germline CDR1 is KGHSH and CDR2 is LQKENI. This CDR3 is CATQGGVNTEAFF. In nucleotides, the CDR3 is TGTGCCACCCAGGGGGGCGTGAACACTGAAGCTTTCTTT.

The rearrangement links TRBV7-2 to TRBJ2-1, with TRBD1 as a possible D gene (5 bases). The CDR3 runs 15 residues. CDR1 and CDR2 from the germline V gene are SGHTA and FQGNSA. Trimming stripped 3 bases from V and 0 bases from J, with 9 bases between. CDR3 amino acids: CASSLGPSSYNEQFF. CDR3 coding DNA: TGTGCCAGCAGCTTGGGGCCCAGCTCCTACAATGAGCAGTTCTTC. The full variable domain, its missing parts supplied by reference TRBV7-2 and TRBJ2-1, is GAGVSQSPSNKVTEKGKDVELRCDPISGHTALYWYRQSLGQGLEFLIYFQGNSAPDKSGLPSDRFSAERTGGSVSTLTIQRTQQEDSAVYLCASSLGPSSYNEQFFGPGTRLTVL.

In nucleotides, the CDR3 is TGTGCCAGCCGGGGCAGGGGATGGGAAAAACTGTTTTTT. Translating gives CASRGRGWEKLFF. This sequence joins TRBV28 and TRBJ1-4; possible D gene TRBD1, 6 bases. The CDR3 runs to 13 residues. Trimming took off 8 bases at V and 8 bases at J, with 15 bases between the two ends. CDR1 is MDHEN, CDR2 SYDVKM, per germline.

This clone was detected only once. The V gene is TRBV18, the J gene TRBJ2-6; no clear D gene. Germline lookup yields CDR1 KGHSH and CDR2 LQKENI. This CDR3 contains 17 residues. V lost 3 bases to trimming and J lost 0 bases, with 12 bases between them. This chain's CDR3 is CASSPAITISGANVLTF. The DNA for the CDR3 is TGTGCCAGCTCACCGGCAATAACCATCTCTGGGGCCAACGTCCTGACTTTC.

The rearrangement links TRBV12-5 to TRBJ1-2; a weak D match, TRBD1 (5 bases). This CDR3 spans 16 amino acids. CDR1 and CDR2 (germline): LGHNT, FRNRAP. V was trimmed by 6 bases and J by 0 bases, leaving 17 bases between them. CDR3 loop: CASGSGWMDPNYGYTF. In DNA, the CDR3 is TGTGCTAGTGGCTCAGGGTGGATGGATCCTAACTATGGCTACACCTTC.